These 10 T cell receptor beta chains share one sample of origin, sequenced in a study of T cells in Graves' hyperthyroidism and ophthalmopathy. Using RNA transcripts as the source, TCR beta CDR3 regions were amplified. First-round RT-PCR of the TCR CDR3 relied on the HTBI primer set. TCRdb re-derived calls from the multiplex PCR reads in MiXCR, one entry per CDR3 protein. The table records about 380,000 distinct CDR3 sequences, about 14% of them present only once. Sequencing input: blood. The origin of the receptors is a woman under 40 with Graves' ophthalmopathy.

This clonotype was detected a few times. DNA for the CDR3: TGTGCCAGCAGCCGCCCGCTAAAGTACAATGAGCAGTTCTTC. Protein sequence: CASSRPLKYNEQFF. The rearrangement joins TRBV13 to TRBJ2-1, with D unclear. This CDR3 region has 14 residues. Germline CDR1 is PRHDT and CDR2 is FYEKMQ (reference sequence). V was shortened by 5 bases and J by 4 bases, with 12 bases between the two germline ends.

The rearrangement uses TRBV3-1 and TRBJ2-1; D is possibly TRBD1 (6 bases). There are 17 residues in the CDR3. V was trimmed by 6 bases and J by 2 bases, leaving 20 bases between them. Germline values: CDR1 LGHDT, CDR2 YNNKEL (reference sequence). CDR3 amino acids: CASSYSGFGGPYNEQFF. CDR3 coding DNA: TGTGCCAGCAGTTACTCCGGGTTTGGGGGCCCCTACAATGAGCAGTTCTTC.

Concerning this clonotype: A much larger clone is a single base away; this may be a read error. This CDR3 reads CASSSRDRGFIEQLF. The CDR3 nucleotides read TGCGCCAGCAGCTCCCGGGACAGGGGGTTTATTGAGCAGCTCTTC. J is TRBJ2-1 and V is TRBV5-1; 11 bases are shared with TRBD1. Germline CDR1 is SGHRS and CDR2 is YFSETQ. The CDR3 has 15 amino acids.

This clonotype was picked up many times. The chain has TRBV6-1 and TRBJ2-7, with 8 bases that match TRBD1. V was clipped by 5 bases and J by 4 bases; unmatched bases: 7. The CDR3 consists of 14 residues. The V gene's germline CDR1 is MNHNS and CDR2 SASEGT. The CDR3 bases are TGTGCCAGCAGTAAAGACAGGGGTGATTACGAGCAGTACTTC. It encodes CASSKDRGDYEQYF.

The V and J genes are TRBV5-6 and TRBJ2-1; D not certain. V lost 5 bases and J 4 bases, leaving 13 bases between the germline ends. Germline V CDR1 and CDR2: SGHDT, YYEEEE. The CDR3 is made up of 14 amino acids. Written as DNA, the CDR3 is TGTGCCAGCAGGCCAACGAAGAGATACAATGAGCAGTTCTTC. It specifies CASRPTKRYNEQFF. Variable domain in full (rest from reference TRBV5-6 and TRBJ2-1): DAGVTQSPTHLIKTRGQQVTLRCSPKSGHDTVSWYQQALGQGPQFIFQYYEEEERQRGNFPDRFSGHQFPNYSSELNVNALLLGDSALYLCASRPTKRYNEQFFGPGTRLTVL.

Ten or more counts support this clonotype. This chain connects TRBV12-3 or TRBV12-4 to TRBJ1-5; D gene ambiguous. The V and J ends lost 9 bases and 6 bases respectively, with 15 bases between them. This CDR3 has 13 residues. The CDR3 region has the DNA TGTGCCAGTGTGGGAGTCTCAGGTCAGCCCCAGCATTTT. Translated, it gives CASVGVSGQPQHF.

This clonotype was seen just once. This chain links TRBV5-1 with TRBJ1-5; D is perhaps TRBD1 (5 bases). Germline loops: CDR1 SGHRS, CDR2 YFSETQ. V dropped 0 bases and J dropped 4 bases, with 8 bases sitting between them. CDR3 size: 14 residues. CDR3 loop: CASSLAGLNQPQHF. In DNA form, the CDR3 reads TGCGCCAGCAGCTTGGCAGGGTTGAATCAGCCCCAGCATTTT.

This clonotype was observed many times. The chain is built from TRBV7-2 and TRBJ2-3; D not resolved. V lost 3 bases and J lost 2, with 3 bases in between. The germline gives CDR1 SGHTA, CDR2 FQGNSA. The CDR3 totals 12 residues. CDR3 sequence reads: CASSFSTDTQYF. In nucleotides, the CDR3 is TGTGCCAGCAGCTTCTCCACAGATACGCAGTATTTT. Based on the CDR3 plus reference TRBV7-2 and TRBJ2-3, the full variable domain is GAGVSQSPSNKVTEKGKDVELRCDPISGHTALYWYRQSLGQGLEFLIYFQGNSAPDKSGLPSDRFSAERTGGSVSTLTIQRTQQEDSAVYLCASSFSTDTQYFGPGTRLTVL.

The table lists this clonotype with many counts. The CDR3 DNA reads as TGTGCCAGCAGCCAAGCAGGGAGTAACACTGAAGCTTTCTTT. Protein sequence: CASSQAGSNTEAFF. The V call is TRBV3-1, the J call TRBJ1-1, with a tentative D call TRBD1 (5 bases). CDR1 LGHDT and CDR2 YNNKEL come from the germline V gene (reference sequence). The CDR3 extends over 14 amino acids. Trimming stripped 1 base from V and 2 bases from J, with 8 bases between.

V and J are TRBV10-2 and TRBJ1-2, with D possibly TRBD1 on 5 matching bases. The CDR3 consists of 17 residues. Deletions cut 1 base from V and 7 bases from J, with 22 bases between. CDR1 WSHSY and CDR2 SAAADI come from the germline V gene. CDR3 in DNA: TGCGCCAGCAGTGAGTTGGGGCCGCAAGGCGGCTTTAGTGGCTACACCTTC. This gives the protein CASSELGPQGGFSGYTF.